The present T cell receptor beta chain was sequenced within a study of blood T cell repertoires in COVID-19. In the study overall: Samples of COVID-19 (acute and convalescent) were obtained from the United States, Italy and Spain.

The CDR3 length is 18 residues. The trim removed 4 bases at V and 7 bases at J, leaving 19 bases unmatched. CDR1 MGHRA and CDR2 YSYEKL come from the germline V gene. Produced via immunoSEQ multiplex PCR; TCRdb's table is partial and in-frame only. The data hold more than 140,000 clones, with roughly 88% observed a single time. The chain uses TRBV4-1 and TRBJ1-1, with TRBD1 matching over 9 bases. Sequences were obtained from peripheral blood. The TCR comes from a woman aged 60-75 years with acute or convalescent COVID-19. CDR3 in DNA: TGCGCCAGCAGCCGGAATACTGCCTTAATACAGGGGGCGGGTGAAGCTTTCTTT. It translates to CASSRNTALIQGAGEAFF.